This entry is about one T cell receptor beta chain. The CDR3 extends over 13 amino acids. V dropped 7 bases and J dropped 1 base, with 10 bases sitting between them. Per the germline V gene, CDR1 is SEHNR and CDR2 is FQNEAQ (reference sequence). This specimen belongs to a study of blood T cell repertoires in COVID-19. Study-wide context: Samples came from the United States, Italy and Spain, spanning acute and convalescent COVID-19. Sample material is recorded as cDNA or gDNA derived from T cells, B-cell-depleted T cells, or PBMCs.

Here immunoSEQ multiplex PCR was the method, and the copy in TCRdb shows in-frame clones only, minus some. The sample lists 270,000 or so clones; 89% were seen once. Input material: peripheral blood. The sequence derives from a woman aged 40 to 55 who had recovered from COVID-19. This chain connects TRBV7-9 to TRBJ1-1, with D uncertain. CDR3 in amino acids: CASTPGRNTEAFF. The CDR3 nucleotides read TGTGCCAGCACCCCTGGGAGGAACACTGAAGCTTTCTTT.